The T cell receptor beta chain under discussion was sequenced for a study of cytomegalovirus exposure and HLA in healthy donors. Study-wide results and limits: Being indistinguishable, some V segments were excluded, TRBV6-2 and TRBV6-3 among them. Follow-up analysis seemed to connect common viral pathogens with several of the most significant clusters identified. A few chains tied to CMV proved CMV antigen-specific in vitro.

About this clone: Its antigen is unidentified.

PCR involved 60 Vbeta and 13 Jbeta primers. Clones were read by immunoSEQ multiplex PCR, and TCRdb kept only the in-frame ones, dropping some. The sample holds about 190,000 clones, about 77% seen once. Donors in the study were healthy people who gave bone marrow. Germline V lookup: CDR1 SNHLY, CDR2 FYNNEI. V dropped 4 bases and J dropped 1 base, with 8 bases sitting between them. The CDR3 sequence is 15 residues long. The receptor comes from a man aged 25-45 years in good health and CMV-seropositive. The rearrangement links TRBV2 to TRBJ2-6; TRBD2 is a possible D gene (6 bases). The sample comprised PBMCs. The CDR3 protein is CASSVRESGANVLTF. Here the CDR3 DNA reads TGTGCCAGCAGTGTTCGGGAGTCTGGGGCCAACGTCCTGACTTTC. The full variable domain, with the rest looked up from reference TRBV2 and TRBJ2-6, is EPEVTQTPSHQVTQMGQEVILRCVPISNHLYFYWYRQILGQKVEFLVSFYNNEISEKSEIFDDQFSVERPDGSNFTLKIRSTKLEDSAMYFCASSVRESGANVLTFGAGSRLTVL.